The present T cell receptor (beta chain) was sequenced within a study of shared clonotypes between healthy human individuals. V was pared by 8 bases and J by 1 base, with 12 bases between. The CDR3 has 13 residues. Germline loops: CDR1 MDHEN, CDR2 SYDVKM. Every contributor of samples was a Caucasian grown-up residing in Nashville, Tennessee. Using immunoSEQ multiplex PCR, the repertoire was profiled, and TCRdb retains in-frame clones only, with some absent. The table lists 450,000 to 550,000 clones, around 74% of them singletons. The sequenced sample consisted of PBMCs. This chain connects TRBV28 to TRBJ2-7, with D uncertain. This sequence was found in a woman aged 35 to 49 in good health. Some clones in this sample may be carry-over from other donors' samples. CDR3 nucleotides: TGTGCCAGCGGTCGCGTAGGGTCCTACGAGCAGTACTTC. This gives the protein CASGRVGSYEQYF.